This T cell receptor (beta chain) was profiled in a study of long-term antiretroviral therapy in people with HIV. V was trimmed by 8 bases and J by 0 bases, leaving 11 bases between them. CDR1 is SNHLY, CDR2 FYNNEI, per germline. This CDR3 region has 13 residues. Cryopreserved PBMC samples of roughly 0.9-10 million cells were used for DNA extraction. The run of the v3.0 immunoSEQ assay was at survey level. Sequencing targeted about 40,000-50,000 T-cell genomes per sample. Clones were sequenced by immunoSEQ multiplex PCR, and TCRdb holds only the in-frame ones, with some missing. This sample carries some 19,000 clones, about 88% of them seen once, and the ten largest clones take about 8%.

Source: unsorted PBMCs, taken 0.9 years after starting antiretroviral therapy. This chain joins TRBV2 and TRBJ2-7, with D uncertain. The TCR was taken from a man between 18 and 29 years old with HIV. CDR3 sequence: CASPRTSSYEQYV. DNA for the CDR3: TGTGCCAGCCCCAGGACGAGCTCCTACGAGCAGTACGTC.